Below, 10 T cell receptor beta chains from the same sample are listed, as sequenced in a study of blood T cells in healthy people across ages. Next came a second PCR, run for about 6 to 12 cycles, which used a sample-barcoded 5' primer along with a J-beta primer mix. TCRdb itself ran the 5' RACE reads through MiXCR, one entry per CDR3 protein. This sample has about 1,600,000 distinct CDR3 sequences, with approximately 42% found just once. The specimen sequenced was blood. Every receptor here comes from a woman aged 18-30 years in good health.

The rearrangement joins TRBV12-3 or TRBV12-4 to TRBJ1-1; no definite D call. V gave up 6 bases and J gave up 5 bases, with 10 bases separating them. The CDR3 length is 12 residues. CDR3 protein: CASSTIGTEAFF. The CDR3 DNA reads as TGTGCCAGCAGCACAATTGGGACTGAAGCTTTCTTT.

In nucleotides, the CDR3 is TGTGCCAGCAGCTTAGTCATTGCGAGTGGAGACATTCAGTACTTC. It translates to CASSLVIASGDIQYF. The rearrangement links TRBV11-2 to TRBJ2-5; D unresolved. The end of the DNA is better explained by TRBJ2-4, so the J call may be wrong. The germline gives CDR1 SGHAT, CDR2 FQNNGV. The CDR3 has 15 residues.

This clonotype was found a few times. The rearrangement uses TRBV7-9 and TRBJ2-5; the D gene is possibly TRBD1 (7 bases). The germline CDR1 and CDR2 sequences are SEHNR and FQNEAQ (reference sequence). V was pared by 6 bases and J by 11 bases, with 31 bases between. The length of the CDR3 is 17 residues. CDR3 DNA sequence: TGTGCCAGCAGTTTCACTAGGGGGGACAGAAGATTCAATGAGCAGTACTTC. This codes for CASSFTRGDRRFNEQYF.

The rearrangement links TRBV29-1 to TRBJ1-2; no reliable D call. This CDR3 spans 13 amino acids. With 6 bases removed from V and 7 bases from J, the gap between germline ends came to 18 bases. The germline gives CDR1 SQVTM, CDR2 ANQGSEA. The chain's CDR3 is CSVAGTPMGGYTF. As DNA, the CDR3 is TGCAGCGTCGCCGGCACCCCAATGGGTGGCTACACCTTC. The complete variable domain, with remaining parts taken from reference TRBV29-1 and TRBJ1-2, reads SAVISQKPSRDICQRGTSLTIQCQVDSQVTMMFWYRQQPGQSLTLIATANQGSEATYESGFVIDKFPISRPNLTFSTLTVSNMSPEDSSIYLCSVAGTPMGGYTFGSGTRLTVV.

The rearrangement uses TRBV18 and TRBJ2-1; tentative D call: TRBD1 (6 bases). The V end lost 3 bases, the J end lost 9 bases, and 18 bases lay between the germline ends. The CDR3 consists of 15 residues. Germline CDR1 KGHSH, CDR2 LQKENI. CDR3 in DNA: TGTGCCAGCTCACCTTCCAGGGGCGATCTGGGTGAGCAGTTCTTC. Protein sequence: CASSPSRGDLGEQFF.

V and J are TRBV7-8 and TRBJ2-7, with 8 bases fitting TRBD1. There are 18 residues in the CDR3. In germline, CDR1 is SGHVS, CDR2 FQNEAQ. Trimming cost V 4 bases and J 4 bases; bases outside gene matches: 18. The CDR3 DNA sequence: TGTGCCAGCAGCTCCAGTATCTCCGGGACAGGCCGAGATTACGAGCAGTACTTC. It yields the protein CASSSSISGTGRDYEQYF.

The chain uses TRBV20-1 and TRBJ2-1; possible D gene TRBD1, 5 bases. The CDR3 runs 13 residues. CDR1 and CDR2 (germline): DFQATT, SNEGSKA (reference sequence). The CDR3 bases are TGCAGCCTGGGGCGCGGCTTTGACAATGAGCAGTTCTTC. Amino acid sequence: CSLGRGFDNEQFF.

The sample holds many counts of this clonotype. The V and J genes are TRBV4-1 and TRBJ2-5; no clear D. Germline lookup yields CDR1 MGHRA and CDR2 YSYEKL. Trimming removed 5 bases from V and 0 bases from J, with 7 bases in between. CDR3 size: 13 residues. DNA of the CDR3: TGCGCCAGCAGCTTGTCAAACCAAGAGACCCAGTACTTC. Protein product: CASSLSNQETQYF.

The chain joins TRBV15 to TRBJ2-7; TRBD1 matches 8 bases. The CDR3 contains 16 residues. The V gene's germline CDR1 is LNHNV and CDR2 YYDKDF (reference sequence). J gave up 4 bases and V 0 bases, and 8 bases lay outside the gene matches. This chain's CDR3 is CATSREVIGQGYEQYF. Written as DNA, the CDR3 is TGTGCCACCAGCAGAGAAGTGATCGGACAGGGATACGAGCAGTACTTC.

This clonotype occurred a few times. The rearrangement joins TRBV7-9 to TRBJ2-1; TRBD2 aligns across 9 bases. This CDR3 is 17 amino acids long. Trimming at V came to 7 bases and at J to 0 bases, leaving 10 bases not matched to a gene. Germline V lookup: CDR1 SEHNR, CDR2 FQNEAQ (reference sequence). The CDR3 reads CASKVRGGRDSYNEQFF. CDR3 nucleotide sequence: TGTGCCAGCAAGGTTCGAGGCGGGAGGGACTCCTACAATGAGCAGTTCTTC.